These 32 T cell receptor beta chains originate from one sample sequenced in a study of beta chain features in type 1 diabetes. Overall study findings and caveats: Moderately but significantly shorter TCRB CDR3s were found in Type 1 diabetes patients in all four CD4+ subsets.

Antigens of these TCRs are unknown. The authors reverse transcribed all of the isolated RNA, so sequencing captured expressed TCRB transcripts. TCRdb's table, derived via immunoSEQ multiplex PCR, lists solely in-frame clones and lacks some. Of 600,000 or so clones in the sample, 11% to 15% were seen once. The sample taken for sequencing was naive CD4+ T cells from blood. The source of these receptors is a man younger than 35 with type 1 diabetes.

The rearrangement links TRBV28 to TRBJ1-6, with D hard to call. Germline CDR1 and CDR2: MDHEN and SYDVKM. V lost 5 bases to trimming and J lost 16 bases, with 12 bases between them. The CDR3 covers 11 residues. The CDR3 DNA reads as TGTGCCAGCAGTCCCTCCGTGGGTCTCCACTTT. Residues: CASSPSVGLHF.

The chain is built from TRBV7-2 and TRBJ2-5; TRBD1 matches at 10 bases. V was clipped by 5 bases and J by 5 bases; unmatched bases: 8. The CDR3 is 15 residues long. Germline CDR1 and CDR2: SGHTA and FQGNSA. The CDR3 is CASSPRTGGFETQYF. The CDR3 DNA reads TGTGCCAGCAGCCCTCGGACAGGGGGGTTCGAGACCCAGTACTTC.

The chain uses TRBV29-1 and TRBJ1-5, with a possible D match to TRBD1 (5 bases). Germline CDR1 SQVTM, CDR2 ANQGSEA. This CDR3 spans 13 amino acids. V was pared by 6 bases and J by 6 bases, with 15 bases between. The CDR3 region is CSVSGGISQPQHF. The DNA for the CDR3 is TGCAGCGTATCTGGGGGGATTAGTCAGCCCCAGCATTTT.

This clone occurred a few times. The chain uses TRBV29-1 and TRBJ1-1, with D perhaps matching TRBD1 (5 bases). V lost 4 bases, J lost 0 bases, and 9 bases lay in between. The CDR3 length is 13 residues. Germline-derived CDR1 and CDR2 are SQVTM and ANQGSEA. CDR3 coding DNA: TGCAGCGTTGTTCAGGGCCTGAACACTGAAGCTTTCTTT. Amino acid sequence: CSVVQGLNTEAFF.

The CDR3 DNA follows: TGCGCCAGCAGTGCATCGGGACATTCCACCTACGAGCAGTACTTC. Its protein is CASSASGHSTYEQYF. This chain connects TRBV10-1 to TRBJ2-7; a possible D gene is TRBD1 (6 bases). The CDR3 covers 15 residues. The V gene lost 4 bases and the J gene lost 2 bases, with 15 bases spanning the gap. The germline gives CDR1 WNHNN, CDR2 SYGVQD (reference sequence).

This clone was detected only a few times. The chain is built from TRBV2 and TRBJ2-7; D remains unclear. From germline, CDR1 is SNHLY and CDR2 FYNNEI. CDR3 length: 13 residues. V lost 7 bases and J lost 6, with 16 bases in between. The CDR3 region has the DNA TGTGCCAGCACCACTCTCGGGCACAGCGAGCAGTACTTC. As protein: CASTTLGHSEQYF.

This clone has a handful of counts. This chain uses TRBV6-5 with TRBJ1-5, with D tentatively TRBD1 (6 bases). Germline loops: CDR1 MNHEY, CDR2 SVGAGI. CDR3 length: 12 residues. Trimming took off 10 bases at V and 3 bases at J, with 10 bases between the two ends. The CDR3 sequence is CATRGNNQPQHF. CDR3 bases: TGTGCCACAAGGGGGAACAATCAGCCCCAGCATTTT.

This clone was seen more than once but under ten times. V gene TRBV30 combines with J gene TRBJ1-1; D might be TRBD1 (5 bases). The CDR3 is 13 amino acids. V was clipped by 4 bases and J by 1 base, with 10 bases between them. CDR1 and CDR2 from the germline V gene are GTSNPN and SVGIG (reference sequence). The DNA for the CDR3 is TGTGCCTGGATGAGACAGAGGAACACTGAAGCTTTCTTT. Protein sequence: CAWMRQRNTEAFF.

The chain recombines TRBV5-4 with TRBJ2-2; a weak D match, TRBD2 (5 bases). The germline CDR1 and CDR2 sequences are SGHNT and YYREEE (reference sequence). V gave up 4 bases and J gave up 5 bases, with 18 bases separating them. This CDR3 is built from 16 residues. DNA for the CDR3: TGTGCCAGCAGCCTAGAGACGGGCAGCGGAACCGGGGAGCTGTTTTTT. It is translated as CASSLETGSGTGELFF.

There are a few counts of this clone. The chain recombines TRBV4-3 with TRBJ1-6; D unresolved. Germline V lookup: CDR1 LGHNA, CDR2 YSLEER. Trimming removed 3 bases from V and 10 bases from J, with 13 bases in between. The CDR3 spans 14 residues. Written as DNA, the CDR3 is TGCGCCAGCAGCCAGCTCAGGAGCGGGTCACCCCTCCACTTT. Translated, it gives CASSQLRSGSPLHF.

The J gene is TRBJ2-7, the V gene TRBV23-1; TRBD1 or TRBD2 may be the D gene (7 bases each). TRBV23-1 is identified as an open reading frame with a role that is uncertain. The V end lost 0 bases, the J end lost 2 bases, and 17 bases lay between the germline ends. The CDR3 covers 17 residues. DNA of the CDR3: TGCGCCAGCAGTCAATCGAGGGAGGGGGACAGAGCCTACGAGCAGTACTTC. The encoded protein is CASSQSREGDRAYEQYF.

This clone has a handful of counts. The J gene is TRBJ2-1, the V gene TRBV12-5, with TRBD1 identical over 7 bases. Unmatched junction bases numbered 8, after V lost 4 bases and J lost 8 bases. Per germline, CDR1 LGHNT and CDR2 FRNRAP. This CDR3 comprises 14 residues. The chain's CDR3 is CASGSQPTGDEQFF. The CDR3 DNA reads as TGTGCTAGTGGTTCGCAACCCACAGGGGATGAGCAGTTCTTC.

A few counts support this clone. This chain uses TRBV27 with TRBJ1-5; D might be TRBD1 (6 bases). CDR1 and CDR2 (germline): MNHEY, SMNVEV (reference sequence). The CDR3 is made up of 14 amino acids. V was shortened by 7 bases and J by 4 bases, with 14 bases between the two germline ends. The CDR3 is CASKGGLGNQPQHF. The CDR3 DNA follows: TGTGCCAGCAAAGGGGGGCTGGGGAATCAGCCCCAGCATTTT.

This clone showed up just a few times. The rearrangement uses TRBV28 and TRBJ1-2; weak D call: TRBD1 (6 bases). There are 13 residues in the CDR3. Trimming pared 3 bases from V and 5 bases from J, leaving 10 bases between. Looked up from germline, CDR1 is MDHEN and CDR2 is SYDVKM. The CDR3 sequence is CASSFDRFYGYTF. In nucleotides, the CDR3 is TGTGCCAGCAGTTTCGACAGGTTTTATGGCTACACCTTC.

This chain joins TRBV6-5 and TRBJ2-7; D is unresolved. CDR1 is MNHEY and CDR2 is SVGAGI in the germline V gene. The CDR3 is made up of 13 amino acids. The V end was cut by 7 bases, the J end by 1 base, with 11 bases between. In DNA, the CDR3 is TGTGCCAGCAATGGACCTGGGTCCTACGAGCAGTACTTC. Translating it yields CASNGPGSYEQYF.

The table lists this clone with a few counts. The V gene is TRBV28, the J gene TRBJ2-5; tentative D call: TRBD1 (6 bases). The germline CDR1 and CDR2 sequences are MDHEN and SYDVKM. This CDR3 is built from 11 residues. The CDR3 reads CAIRGGETQYF. The CDR3 DNA is TGTGCTATAAGAGGGGGAGAGACCCAGTACTTC.

In regard to this clone: This sample includes further DNA sequences coding for the same CDR3. The DNA of the CDR3 is TGCGCCAGCAGCTTGCAGGGCGGAAACACTGAAGCTTTCTTT. Amino acid sequence: CASSLQGGNTEAFF. The chain combines TRBV5-1 with TRBJ1-1; D might be TRBD1 (5 bases). This CDR3 comprises 14 residues. Trimming removed 1 base from V and 2 bases from J, with 9 bases in between. Germline CDR1 and CDR2: SGHRS and YFSETQ.

The chain uses TRBV29-1 and TRBJ1-2; 9 bases are a match to TRBD1. CDR3 length: 12 amino acids. The germline V gene encodes CDR1 SQVTM and CDR2 ANQGSEA. J lost 4 bases, V lost 7 bases, and 4 bases had no gene match. The CDR3, as DNA: TGCAGCGGGACAGGGGAGTCCTATGGCTACACCTTC. It is translated as CSGTGESYGYTF. Full variable domain (remainder filled in from reference TRBV29-1 and TRBJ1-2): SAVISQKPSRDICQRGTSLTIQCQVDSQVTMMFWYRQQPGQSLTLIATANQGSEATYESGFVIDKFPISRPNLTFSTLTVSNMSPEDSSIYLCSGTGESYGYTFGSGTRLTVV.

The genes are TRBV6-1 and TRBJ1-2, with a tentative D call TRBD1 (5 bases). The V end was cut by 1 base, the J end by 4 bases, with 13 bases between. CDR1 is MNHNS, CDR2 SASEGT, per germline. The CDR3 consists of 15 residues. In nucleotides, the CDR3 is TGTGCCAGCAGTGAAGAGACGTGGGGGATCTATGGCTACACCTTC. Protein sequence: CASSEETWGIYGYTF.

This clone was found a few times. V usage is TRBV6-5 and J usage is TRBJ2-5; 8 nucleotides match TRBD2. The V segment lost 6 bases and the J segment 2 bases; nucleotides outside the gene matches: 8. The CDR3 spans 15 residues. Germline CDR1 and CDR2: MNHEY and SVGAGI. The CDR3 is CASRTSGGPQETQYF. As DNA, the CDR3 is TGTGCCAGCAGGACCAGCGGGGGACCTCAAGAGACCCAGTACTTC.

The chain carries TRBV2 and TRBJ2-1, with TRBD2 identical over 12 bases. CDR3 length equals 17 residues. Germline CDR1 SNHLY, CDR2 FYNNEI. J gave up 4 bases and V 1 base, and 5 bases lay outside the gene matches. CDR3 loop: CASSEGLAGAGYNEQFF. CDR3 bases: TGTGCCAGCAGTGAAGGACTAGCGGGGGCGGGGTACAATGAGCAGTTCTTC.

This clone occurred a few times. The chain carries TRBV7-8 and TRBJ2-7, with unresolved D. The CDR3 is 14 residues long. V dropped 4 bases and J dropped 4 bases, with 14 bases sitting between them. CDR1 SGHVS and CDR2 FQNEAQ come from the germline V gene. In nucleotides, the CDR3 is TGTGCCAGCAGCTCCTTACCCGGTTTTTACGAGCAGTACTTC. This sequence encodes CASSSLPGFYEQYF.

The chain carries TRBV7-2 and TRBJ1-2; perhaps TRBD1 as D (6 bases). Trimming removed 1 base at V and 4 bases at J, with 10 bases between. The CDR3 length is 14 residues. Germline assignment: CDR1 SGHTA and CDR2 FQGNSA. This CDR3 reads CASSLETGPYGYTF. CDR3 bases: TGTGCCAGCAGCTTAGAAACAGGGCCCTATGGCTACACCTTC.

This clone appeared a few times. The chain links TRBV28 to TRBJ2-7; 11 bases agree with TRBD1. From germline, CDR1 is MDHEN and CDR2 SYDVKM. With V trimmed by 2 bases and J by 3 bases, 3 bases remained unmatched. This CDR3 has 15 amino acids. As DNA, the CDR3 is TGTGCCAGCAGTTTAGGAGGGACAGGGGGCTACGAGCAGTACTTC. It is translated as CASSLGGTGGYEQYF.

This chain joins TRBV10-3 and TRBJ1-5; D is ambiguous. Germline CDR1 and CDR2: ENHRY and SYGVKD. Between the trimmed V and J ends, which lost 6 bases and 0 bases, there was a span of 9 bases. The CDR3 is made up of 14 amino acids. This CDR3 is CAIRGDVSNQPQHF. CDR3 bases: TGTGCCATCAGGGGTGACGTTAGCAATCAGCCCCAGCATTTT.

Regarding this clone: Other DNA sequences in this specimen translate into the identical CDR3. This chain links TRBV30 with TRBJ2-5, with D perhaps matching TRBD2 (6 bases). The assigned J gene may be wrong: the sequence end matches TRBJ2-7 better. From germline, CDR1 is GTSNPN and CDR2 SVGIG (reference sequence). The CDR3 spans 14 residues. CDR3: CAWSVGGSSYEQYF. The DNA of the CDR3 is TGTGCCTGGAGTGTAGGAGGGTCTAGCTACGAGCAGTACTTC.

This clone came up once. The genes are TRBV6-1 and TRBJ2-7, with D tentatively TRBD2 (6 bases). The V gene's germline CDR1 is MNHNS and CDR2 SASEGT. The CDR3 is made up of 15 amino acids. V dropped 1 base and J dropped 1 base, with 11 bases sitting between them. The CDR3 reads CASSEGLGLSYEQYF. DNA for the CDR3: TGTGCCAGCAGTGAAGGACTAGGGTTATCCTACGAGCAGTACTTC.

This clone was counted a few times. Other DNA sequences in the same sample also yield this CDR3. The chain is built from TRBV5-6 and TRBJ1-2; TRBD1 matches at 9 bases. The V gene end was trimmed by 4 bases and the J gene end by 6 bases; junction bases not matched to a gene: 4. This CDR3 comprises 13 residues. Germline CDR1 reads SGHDT; CDR2 reads YYEEEE. CDR3 sequence: CASSLRQGDGYTF. The CDR3 DNA reads TGTGCCAGCAGCCTCCGACAGGGGGATGGCTACACCTTC. Full variable domain (missing parts from reference TRBV5-6 and TRBJ1-2): DAGVTQSPTHLIKTRGQQVTLRCSPKSGHDTVSWYQQALGQGPQFIFQYYEEEERQRGNFPDRFSGHQFPNYSSELNVNALLLGDSALYLCASSLRQGDGYTFGSGTRLTVV.

The chain recombines TRBV19 with TRBJ1-2; D perhaps matches TRBD1 (6 bases). This CDR3 contains 15 residues. With 8 bases removed from V and 0 bases from J, the gap between germline ends came to 16 bases. Germline CDR1 is LNHDA and CDR2 is SQIVND (reference sequence). This CDR3 is CASHADWTANYGYTF. DNA for the CDR3: TGTGCCAGTCACGCCGACTGGACAGCTAACTATGGCTACACCTTC.

This clone has more than one count but fewer than ten. The rearrangement joins TRBV6-1 to TRBJ2-3; 12 bases fit TRBD2. The V and J ends lost 3 bases and 4 bases, in that order; junction bases with no gene match: 5. CDR3 length equals 16 residues. Germline V lookup: CDR1 MNHNS, CDR2 SASEGT. The CDR3: CASSERLAGVADTQYF. The CDR3 region has the DNA TGTGCCAGCAGTGAGAGACTAGCGGGGGTGGCAGATACGCAGTATTTT.

CDR3 residues: CASSHVDPGHRPGGYTF. CDR3 DNA sequence: TGTGCCAGCAGCCATGTAGACCCGGGACATCGACCAGGGGGCTACACCTTC. The V call is TRBV5-4, the J call TRBJ1-2, with D perhaps TRBD1 (6 bases). With 4 bases removed from V and 8 bases from J, the gap between germline ends came to 27 bases. CDR3 length: 17 residues. Germline V lookup: CDR1 SGHNT, CDR2 YYREEE (reference sequence).

V gene TRBV30 combines with J gene TRBJ1-5; D is ambiguous. The CDR3 covers 16 residues. V was cut by 3 bases and J by 7 bases, with 22 bases left in between. Germline-derived CDR1 and CDR2 are GTSNPN and SVGIG (reference sequence). Here the CDR3 reads CAWSDPTVHPDQPQHF. CDR3 DNA sequence: TGTGCCTGGAGCGACCCTACAGTACACCCTGACCAGCCCCAGCATTTT.